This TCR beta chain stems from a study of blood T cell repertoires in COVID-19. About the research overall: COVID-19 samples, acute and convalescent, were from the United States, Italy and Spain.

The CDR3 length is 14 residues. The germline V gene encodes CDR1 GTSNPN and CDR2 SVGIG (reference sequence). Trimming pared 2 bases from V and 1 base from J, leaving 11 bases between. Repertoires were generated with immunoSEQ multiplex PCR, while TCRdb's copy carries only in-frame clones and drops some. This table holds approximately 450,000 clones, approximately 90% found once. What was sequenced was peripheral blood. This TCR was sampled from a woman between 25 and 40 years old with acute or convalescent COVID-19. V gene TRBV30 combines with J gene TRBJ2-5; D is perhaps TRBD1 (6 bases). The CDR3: CAWSTGQLQETQYF. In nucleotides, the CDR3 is TGTGCCTGGAGTACCGGACAGCTCCAAGAGACCCAGTACTTC.